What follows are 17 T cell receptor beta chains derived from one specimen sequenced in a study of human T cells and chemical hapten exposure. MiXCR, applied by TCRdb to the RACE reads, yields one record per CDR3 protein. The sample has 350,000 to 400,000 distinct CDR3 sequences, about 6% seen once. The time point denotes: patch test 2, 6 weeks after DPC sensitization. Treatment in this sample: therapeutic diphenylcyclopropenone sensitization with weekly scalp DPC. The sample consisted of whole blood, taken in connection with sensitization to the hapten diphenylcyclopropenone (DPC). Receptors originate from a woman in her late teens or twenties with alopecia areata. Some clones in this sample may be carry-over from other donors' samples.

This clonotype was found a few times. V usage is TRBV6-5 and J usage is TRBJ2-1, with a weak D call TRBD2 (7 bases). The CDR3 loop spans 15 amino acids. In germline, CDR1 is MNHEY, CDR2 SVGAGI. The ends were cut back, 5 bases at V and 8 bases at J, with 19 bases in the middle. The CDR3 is CASSPRGAIFYEQFF. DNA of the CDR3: TGTGCCAGCAGTCCCCGGGGGGCAATTTTCTATGAGCAGTTCTTC.

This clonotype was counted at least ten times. In nucleotides, the CDR3 is TGCGCCAGCAGCTGGCCAGGTGAGCAGTTCTTC. It specifies CASSWPGEQFF. The chain uses TRBV5-1 and TRBJ2-1, with D unresolved. Trimming took 3 bases from V and 9 from J, leaving 7 bases between them. The CDR3 has 11 residues. Germline lookup yields CDR1 SGHRS and CDR2 YFSETQ.

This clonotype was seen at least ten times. This CDR3 is CSAGQGLINYGYTF. CDR3 nucleotides: TGCAGTGCGGGACAGGGCCTTATTAACTATGGCTACACCTTC. This rearrangement joins TRBV20-1 to TRBJ1-2, with 9 bases lining up with TRBD1. The CDR3 is 14 residues long. Germline V gene data show CDR1 as DFQATT and CDR2 as SNEGSKA (reference sequence). After removal of 6 bases from V and 1 base from J, the junction contained 6 bases not matched to a gene.

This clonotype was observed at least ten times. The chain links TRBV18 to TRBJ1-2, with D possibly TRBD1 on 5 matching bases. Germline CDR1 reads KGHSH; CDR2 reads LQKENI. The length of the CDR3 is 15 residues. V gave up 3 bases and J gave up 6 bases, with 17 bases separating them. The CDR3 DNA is TGTGCCAGCTCACCCCTGTCACGGGGGTCCGATGGCTACACCTTC. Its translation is CASSPLSRGSDGYTF.

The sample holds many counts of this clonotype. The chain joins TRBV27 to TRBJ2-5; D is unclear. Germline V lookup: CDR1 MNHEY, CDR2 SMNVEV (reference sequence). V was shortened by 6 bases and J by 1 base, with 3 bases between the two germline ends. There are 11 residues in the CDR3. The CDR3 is CASSGQETQYF. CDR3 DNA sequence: TGTGCCAGCAGCGGCCAAGAGACCCAGTACTTC.

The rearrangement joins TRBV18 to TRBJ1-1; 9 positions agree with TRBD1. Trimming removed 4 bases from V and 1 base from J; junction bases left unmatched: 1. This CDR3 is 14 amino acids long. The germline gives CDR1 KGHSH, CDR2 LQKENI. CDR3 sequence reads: CASSRQGENTEAFF. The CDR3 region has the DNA TGTGCCAGCTCACGACAGGGGGAGAACACTGAAGCTTTCTTT. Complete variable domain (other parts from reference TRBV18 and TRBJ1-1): NAGVMQNPRHLVRRRGQEARLRCSPMKGHSHVYWYRQLPEEGLKFMVYLQKENIIDESGMPKERFSAEFPKEGPSILRIQQVVRGDSAAYFCASSRQGENTEAFFGQGTRLTVV.

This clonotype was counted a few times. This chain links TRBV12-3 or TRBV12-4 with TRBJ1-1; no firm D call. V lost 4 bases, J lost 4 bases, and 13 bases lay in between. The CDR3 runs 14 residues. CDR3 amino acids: CASSYRAWGTEAFF. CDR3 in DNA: TGTGCCAGCAGTTACCGGGCTTGGGGCACTGAAGCTTTCTTT.

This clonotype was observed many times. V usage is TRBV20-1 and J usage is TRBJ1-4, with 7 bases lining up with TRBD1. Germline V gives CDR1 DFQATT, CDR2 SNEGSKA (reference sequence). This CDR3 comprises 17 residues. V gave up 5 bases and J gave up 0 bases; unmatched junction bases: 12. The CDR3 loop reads CSAPRRDSSPTNEKLFF. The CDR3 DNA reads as TGCAGTGCTCCCCGTAGGGACAGTTCGCCAACTAATGAAAAACTGTTTTTT.

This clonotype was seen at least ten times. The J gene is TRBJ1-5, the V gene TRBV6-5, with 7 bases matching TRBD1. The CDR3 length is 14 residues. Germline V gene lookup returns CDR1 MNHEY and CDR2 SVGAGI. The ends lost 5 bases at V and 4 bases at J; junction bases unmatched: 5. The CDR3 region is CASSPGGRNQPQHF. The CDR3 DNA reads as TGTGCCAGCAGTCCAGGGGGGAGGAATCAGCCCCAGCATTTT.

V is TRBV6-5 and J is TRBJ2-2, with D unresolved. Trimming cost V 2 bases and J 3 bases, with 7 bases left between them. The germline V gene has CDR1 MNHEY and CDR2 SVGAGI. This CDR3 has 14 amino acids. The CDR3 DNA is TGTGCCAGCAGTTACGAGTATTACACCGGGGAGCTGTTTTTT. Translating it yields CASSYEYYTGELFF.

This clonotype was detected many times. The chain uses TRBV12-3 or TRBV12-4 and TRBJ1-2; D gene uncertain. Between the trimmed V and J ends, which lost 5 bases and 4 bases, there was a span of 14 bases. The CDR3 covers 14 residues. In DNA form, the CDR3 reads TGTGCCAGCAGTCTGGGATATGTGAGCTATGGCTACACCTTC. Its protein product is CASSLGYVSYGYTF.

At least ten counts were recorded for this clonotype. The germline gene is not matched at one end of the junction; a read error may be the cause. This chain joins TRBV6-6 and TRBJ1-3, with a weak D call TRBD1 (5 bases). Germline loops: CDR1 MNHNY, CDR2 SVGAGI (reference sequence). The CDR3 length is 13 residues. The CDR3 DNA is TGTGCCAGCGAAGTGATGGAGGGGACGCCAAGGGATTTT. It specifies CASEVMEGTPRDF.

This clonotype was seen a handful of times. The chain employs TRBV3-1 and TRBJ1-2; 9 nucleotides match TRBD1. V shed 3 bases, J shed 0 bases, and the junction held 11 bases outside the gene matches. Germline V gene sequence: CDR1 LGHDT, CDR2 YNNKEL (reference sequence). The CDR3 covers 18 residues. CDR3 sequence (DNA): TGTGCCAGCAGCCAGGTACCGGGACAGGGTACTGCTAACTATGGCTACACCTTC. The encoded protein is CASSQVPGQGTANYGYTF.

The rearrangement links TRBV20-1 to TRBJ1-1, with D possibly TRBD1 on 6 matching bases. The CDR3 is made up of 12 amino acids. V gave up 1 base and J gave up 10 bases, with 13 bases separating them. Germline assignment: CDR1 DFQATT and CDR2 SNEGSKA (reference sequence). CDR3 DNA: TGCAGTGCTAGAGCAAGGGGGAAGGGAGCTTTCTTT. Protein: CSARARGKGAFF.

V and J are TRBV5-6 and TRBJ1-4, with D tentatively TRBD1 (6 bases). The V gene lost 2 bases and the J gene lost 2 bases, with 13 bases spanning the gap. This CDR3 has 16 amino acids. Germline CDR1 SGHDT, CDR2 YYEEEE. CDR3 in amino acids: CASSFYREATNEKLFF. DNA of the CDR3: TGTGCCAGCAGCTTCTACAGGGAGGCTACTAATGAAAAACTGTTTTTT.

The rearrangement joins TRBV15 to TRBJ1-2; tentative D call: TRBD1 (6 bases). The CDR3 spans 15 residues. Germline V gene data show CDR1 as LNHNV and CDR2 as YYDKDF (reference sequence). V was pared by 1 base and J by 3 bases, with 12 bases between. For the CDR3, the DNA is TGTGCCACCAGCAGAGGGGGGGACACCTACTATGGCTACACCTTC. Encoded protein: CATSRGGDTYYGYTF.

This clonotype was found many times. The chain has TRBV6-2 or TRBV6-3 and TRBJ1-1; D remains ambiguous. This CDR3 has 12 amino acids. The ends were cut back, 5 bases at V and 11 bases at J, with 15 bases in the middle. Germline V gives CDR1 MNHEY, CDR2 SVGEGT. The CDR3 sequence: CASSGQMVVAFF. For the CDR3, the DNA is TGTGCCAGCAGTGGCCAGATGGTCGTGGCTTTCTTT.